This T cell receptor beta chain was documented in a study of regulatory T cells in long-lasting Graves disease. TCR beta libraries were built with iRepertoire HTBI primers and Arm-PCR of CDR3 regions. The authors' processing: Under 75 TRBV and about 14 TRBJ segments were identified across samples. TCRdb reprocessed the multiplex PCR reads via MiXCR and lists one record per CDR3 protein. V and J calls and clone size were set by TCRdb, not the authors. Of 400,000 to 650,000 distinct CDR3 sequences listed, around 16% are singletons. The CDR3 length is 18 residues. Trimming cost V 5 bases and J 7 bases; bases outside gene matches: 16. Time point of the sample: newly diagnosed GD, antithyroid drugs for less than 3 months. PBMC RNA served as the TCR library source. This clonotype came up many times. These same records also appear under a second study, on T cells in Graves' hyperthyroidism and ophthalmopathy. That source notes: Every diagnosis used clinical symptoms, serum thyroxine and TRAb, thyroid ultrasound and orbital computed tomography. Stable hyperthyroidism was separated from ophthalmopathy by a model based on 13 V-J features.

The sample in question was peripheral blood mononuclear cells (PBMCs), obtained at new diagnosis, from a patient treated with antithyroid drugs. This TCR derives from a woman aged 40 to 65 with Graves disease. The rearrangement uses TRBV12-3 or TRBV12-4 and TRBJ2-2, with 10 nucleotides matching TRBD2. The DNA for the CDR3 is TGTGCCAGCAGTCGAACTAGCGGGGTCAATGGGGTCCTCGGGGAGCTGTTTTTT. Translating gives CASSRTSGVNGVLGELFF.